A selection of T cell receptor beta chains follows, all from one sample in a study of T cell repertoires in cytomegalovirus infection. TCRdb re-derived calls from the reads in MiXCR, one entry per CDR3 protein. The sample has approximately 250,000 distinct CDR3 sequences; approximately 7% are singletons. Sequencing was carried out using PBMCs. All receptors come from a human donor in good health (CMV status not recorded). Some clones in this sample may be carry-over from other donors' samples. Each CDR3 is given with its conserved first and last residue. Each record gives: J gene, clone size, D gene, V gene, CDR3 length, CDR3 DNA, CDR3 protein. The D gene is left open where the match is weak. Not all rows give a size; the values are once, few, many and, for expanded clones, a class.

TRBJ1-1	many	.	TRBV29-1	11	TGCAGCGTTCAGGGGAGCACTGAAGCTTTCTTT	CSVQGSTEAFF
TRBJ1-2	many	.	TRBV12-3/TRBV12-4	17	TGTGCCAGCAGTCCCTTACGGCAGGGAAGCGCTAACTATGGCTACACCTTC	CASSPLRQGSANYGYTF
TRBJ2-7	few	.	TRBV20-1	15	TGCAGTGCTAGAGATATAAGGGCAGGGGAAGGCGAGCAGTACTTC	CSARDIRAGEGEQYF
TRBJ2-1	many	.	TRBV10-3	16	TGTGCCATCAGTGATGCGACTAGTCTCCTAGGCAATGAGCAGTTCTTC	CAISDATSLLGNEQFF
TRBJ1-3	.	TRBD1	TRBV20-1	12	TGCAGTGCCGGACAGGATGGAAACACCATATATTTT	CSAGQDGNTIYF
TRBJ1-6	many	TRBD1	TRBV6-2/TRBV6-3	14	TGTGCCAGCACGGGGGACAGCAGGAATTCACCCCTCCACTTT	CASTGDSRNSPLHF
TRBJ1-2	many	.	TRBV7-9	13	TGTGCCAGCAGCTCGGGGGCGAAAGACGGCTACACCTTC	CASSSGAKDGYTF
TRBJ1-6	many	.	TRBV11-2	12	TGTGCCAGCAAGCAGGGTATTTCACCCCTCCACTTT	CASKQGISPLHF
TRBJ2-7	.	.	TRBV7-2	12	TGTGCCAGCAGCTTGGGGTGGTACGAGCAGTACTTC	CASSLGWYEQYF
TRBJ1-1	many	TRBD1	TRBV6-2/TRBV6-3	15	TGTGCCAGCAGTTACTCGCAGGGGGTGAACACTGAAGCTTTCTTT	CASSYSQGVNTEAFF
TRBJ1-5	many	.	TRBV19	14	TGTGCCAGTAGTGAACGACGTGGGGATCAGCCCCAGCATTTT	CASSERRGDQPQHF
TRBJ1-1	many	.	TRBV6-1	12	TGTGCCAGCACGGGAGTGAGCACTGAAGCTTTCTTT	CASTGVSTEAFF
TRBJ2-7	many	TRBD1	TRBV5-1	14	TGCGCCAGCAGCACGGGACAGCGAGTCTACGAGCAGTACTTC	CASSTGQRVYEQYF
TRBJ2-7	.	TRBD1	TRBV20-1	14	TGCAGTGCTAGAATGACAGGGAACTCCTACGAGCAGTACTTC	CSARMTGNSYEQYF
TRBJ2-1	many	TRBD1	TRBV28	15	TGTGCCAGCAGTCAGGGACAGCCTAACTACGATGAGCAGTTCTTC	CASSQGQPNYDEQFF
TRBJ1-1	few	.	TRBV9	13	TGTGCCAGCGCCCCGACAGCGAACACTGAAGCTTTCTTT	CASAPTANTEAFF
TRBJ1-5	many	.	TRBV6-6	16	TGTGCCAGCAGTTACCTAGGACAGAATAGCAATCAGCCCCAGCATTTT	CASSYLGQNSNQPQHF
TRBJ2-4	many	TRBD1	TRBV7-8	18	TGTGCCAGCAGCCAGGAGGCAACAGGGGCATTAGCCAAAAACATTCAGTACTTC	CASSQEATGALAKNIQYF
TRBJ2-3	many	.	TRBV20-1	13	TGCAGTGCGGGATTCTCTAGCACAGATACGCAGTATTTT	CSAGFSSTDTQYF
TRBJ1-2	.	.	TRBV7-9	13	TGTGCCAGCAGCTTAGCGTTTGGTGACGGCTACACCTTC	CASSLAFGDGYTF
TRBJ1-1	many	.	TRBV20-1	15	TGCAGTGCTAGAGATTTTAGGACGGGGAACACTGAAGCTTTCTTT	CSARDFRTGNTEAFF
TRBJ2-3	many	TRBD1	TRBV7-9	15	TGTGCCAGCAGTTTTAGACAGGGGGGCACAGATACGCAGTATTTT	CASSFRQGGTDTQYF
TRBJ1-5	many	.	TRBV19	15	TGTGCCAGTAGAACTGGAGGAAGGGGCAATCAGCCCCAGCATTTT	CASRTGGRGNQPQHF
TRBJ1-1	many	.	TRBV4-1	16	TGCGCCAGCAGCCAAGATGCGGGCAGGCCGCCGGATGAAGCTTTCTTT	CASSQDAGRPPDEAFF
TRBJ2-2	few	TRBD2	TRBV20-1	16	TGCAGTGCCGACCCTCTGGGACTAGCCGGCGCCGGGGAGCTGTTTTTT	CSADPLGLAGAGELFF
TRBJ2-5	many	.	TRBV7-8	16	TGTGCCAGCAGCTTGACGATCTCGGCAGCAAAAGAGACCCAGTACTTC	CASSLTISAAKETQYF
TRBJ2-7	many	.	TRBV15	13	TGTGCCACCAGCAGAGATGCCGAGGACAGACAGTACTTC	CATSRDAEDRQYF